This TCR beta chain appears in the sequencing data of a study of neurological immune-mediated disorders. Trimming removed 0 bases from V and 7 bases from J; junction bases left unmatched: 10. Germline loops: CDR1 LGHNA, CDR2 YSLEER. This CDR3 has 17 amino acids. The unsorted libraries were made from 2 million PBMCs kept at -80 C. The cDNA was produced through 5'RACE with 10-nucleotide random UMIs. TCRdb reanalysed the 5' RACE reads using MiXCR and keeps one entry per CDR3 protein. The repertoire holds about 80,000 distinct CDR3 sequences, with around a tenth as singletons. V and J are TRBV4-3 and TRBJ2-5, with 11 bases aligning to TRBD2. Material for sequencing was PBMCs. The clonotype was recovered from a middle-aged man in good health. The CDR3 reads CASSQDNSGGVGRTQYF. The CDR3 coding sequence is TGCGCCAGCAGCCAAGATAATAGCGGGGGGGTAGGGAGGACCCAGTACTTC.